The T cell receptor beta chain described here comes from a study of Graves' ophthalmopathy and Graves' hyperthyroidism. Study summary: Peripheral blood was gathered at first diagnosis, ahead of any treatment whatsoever. General study points: Clonotypes were expanded in thyroid at above 0.001 frequency, and most also appeared in blood.

The PBMCs had their origin in 10 ml of fresh peripheral blood. The germline CDR1 and CDR2 sequences are SGHRS and YFSETQ. The CDR3 extends over 19 amino acids. V was trimmed by 1 base and J by 0 bases, leaving 23 bases between them. Amplifying from RNA transcripts, the study obtained TCR beta CDR3 regions. First-round RT-PCR employed HTBI primers, with a second-round multiplex PCR after it. TCRdb reprocessed the multiplex PCR reads with MiXCR, giving one entry per CDR3 protein. The top ten clones hold roughly 7% of a sample with a few hundred thousand distinct CDR3 sequences, just over 15% of them seen once. This clonotype showed up many times. Its specificity is unknown.

The sequencing sample was made of peripheral blood. This receptor was identified in a woman under 30 with stable Graves' hyperthyroidism. This rearrangement joins TRBV5-1 to TRBJ2-7; D not resolved. The CDR3 DNA reads TGCGCCAGCAGCTTGCCTACCTATAGACGAGACGGATTCTCCTACGAGCAGTACTTC. Translation: CASSLPTYRRDGFSYEQYF.